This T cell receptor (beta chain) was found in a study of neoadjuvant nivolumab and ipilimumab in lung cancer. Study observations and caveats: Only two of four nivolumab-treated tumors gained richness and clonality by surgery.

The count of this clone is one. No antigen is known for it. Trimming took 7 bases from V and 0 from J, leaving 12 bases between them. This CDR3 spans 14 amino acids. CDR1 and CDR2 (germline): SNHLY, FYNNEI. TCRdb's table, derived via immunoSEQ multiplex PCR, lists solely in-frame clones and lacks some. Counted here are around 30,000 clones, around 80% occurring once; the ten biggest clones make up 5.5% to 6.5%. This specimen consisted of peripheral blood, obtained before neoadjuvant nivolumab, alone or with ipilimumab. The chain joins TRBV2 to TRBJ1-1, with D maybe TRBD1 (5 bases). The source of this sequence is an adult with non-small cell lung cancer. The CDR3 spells CASIGDGMNTEAFF. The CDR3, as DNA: TGTGCCAGCATCGGGGACGGTATGAACACTGAAGCTTTCTTT.